This T cell receptor beta chain is from a study of technical replicates of blood from several donors. Only a few counts were recorded for this clone. This table comes from immunoSEQ multiplex PCR, and its TCRdb copy is limited to in-frame clones, with some not included. The sample lists tens of thousands of clones, 80% to 90% occurring once. In germline, CDR1 is SGHTA, CDR2 FQGNSA. CDR3 length: 15 residues. Trimming took off 1 base at V and 4 bases at J, with 13 bases between the two ends. The origin of this receptor is a human donor in good health. Some clones in this sample may be carry-over from other donors' samples. The material sequenced was PBMCs. This sequence joins TRBV7-2 and TRBJ1-2, with D maybe TRBD1 (5 bases). CDR3 sequence: CASSLEGWYGYGYTF. As DNA, the CDR3 is TGTGCCAGCAGCTTAGAGGGGTGGTATGGCTATGGCTACACCTTC.